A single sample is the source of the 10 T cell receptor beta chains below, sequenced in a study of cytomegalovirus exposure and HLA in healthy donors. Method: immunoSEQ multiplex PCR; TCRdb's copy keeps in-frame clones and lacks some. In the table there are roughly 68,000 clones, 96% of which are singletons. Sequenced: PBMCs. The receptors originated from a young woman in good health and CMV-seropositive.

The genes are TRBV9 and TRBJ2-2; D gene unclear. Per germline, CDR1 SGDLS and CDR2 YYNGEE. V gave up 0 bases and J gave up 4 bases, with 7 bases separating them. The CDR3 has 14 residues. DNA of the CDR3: TGTGCCAGCAGCGTAGCAATGGCCACCGGGGAGCTGTTTTTT. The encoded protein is CASSVAMATGELFF.

CDR3 in amino acids: CASSKSRSGGNYGYTF. CDR3 nucleotides: TGTGCCAGTAGTAAGAGCAGGTCAGGGGGAAACTATGGCTACACCTTC. V gene TRBV19 combines with J gene TRBJ1-2; 7 bases align to TRBD1. CDR1 and CDR2 from the germline V gene are LNHDA and SQIVND (reference sequence). The CDR3 runs to 16 residues. Unmatched junction bases numbered 10, after V lost 4 bases and J lost 2 bases.

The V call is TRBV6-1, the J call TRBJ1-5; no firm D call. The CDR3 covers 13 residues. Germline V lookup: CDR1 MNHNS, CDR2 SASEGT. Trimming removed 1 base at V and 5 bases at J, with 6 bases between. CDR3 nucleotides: TGTGCCAGCAGTGAAGGAACAGATCAGCCCCAGCATTTT. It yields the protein CASSEGTDQPQHF.

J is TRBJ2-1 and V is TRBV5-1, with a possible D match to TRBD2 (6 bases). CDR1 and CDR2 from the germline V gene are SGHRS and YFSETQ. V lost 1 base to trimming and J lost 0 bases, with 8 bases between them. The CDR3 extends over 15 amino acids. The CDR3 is CASSLRESSYNEQFF. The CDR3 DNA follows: TGCGCCAGCAGCTTGCGGGAGAGCTCCTACAATGAGCAGTTCTTC.

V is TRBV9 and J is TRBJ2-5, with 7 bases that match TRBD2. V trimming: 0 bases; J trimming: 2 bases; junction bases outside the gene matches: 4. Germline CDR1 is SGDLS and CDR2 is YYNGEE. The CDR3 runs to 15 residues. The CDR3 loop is CASSVGGDYQETQYF. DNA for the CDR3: TGTGCCAGCAGCGTAGGGGGGGACTATCAAGAGACCCAGTACTTC. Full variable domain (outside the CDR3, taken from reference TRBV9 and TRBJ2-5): DSGVTQTPKHLITATGQRVTLRCSPRSGDLSVYWYQQSLDQGLQFLIQYYNGEERAKGNILERFSAQQFPDLHSELNLSSLELGDSALYFCASSVGGDYQETQYFGPGTRLLVL.

The CDR3 DNA reads as TGCAGCGTTATTGGGCAGGAAGCTTTCTTT. The encoded protein is CSVIGQEAFF. The rearrangement uses TRBV29-1 and TRBJ1-1, with no clear D. This CDR3 is built from 10 residues. Germline V gene sequence: CDR1 SQVTM, CDR2 ANQGSEA. V was trimmed by 5 bases and J by 8 bases, leaving 9 bases between them.

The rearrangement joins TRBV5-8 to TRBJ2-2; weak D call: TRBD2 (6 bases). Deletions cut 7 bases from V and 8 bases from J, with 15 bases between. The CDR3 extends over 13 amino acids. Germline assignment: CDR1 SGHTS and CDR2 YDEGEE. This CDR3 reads CASGTDAIGELFF. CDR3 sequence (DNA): TGTGCCAGCGGGACTGATGCCATTGGGGAGCTGTTTTTT.

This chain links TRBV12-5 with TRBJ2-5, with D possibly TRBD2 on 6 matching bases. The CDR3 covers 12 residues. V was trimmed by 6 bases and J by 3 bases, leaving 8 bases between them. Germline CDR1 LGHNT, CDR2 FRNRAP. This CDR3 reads CASGRGKETQYF. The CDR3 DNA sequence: TGTGCTAGTGGCCGGGGGAAAGAGACCCAGTACTTC.

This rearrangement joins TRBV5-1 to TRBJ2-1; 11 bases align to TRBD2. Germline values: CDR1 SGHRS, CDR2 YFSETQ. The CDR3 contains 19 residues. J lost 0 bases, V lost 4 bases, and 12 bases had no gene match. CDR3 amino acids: CASSLGLAGLPSSYNEQFF. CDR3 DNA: TGCGCCAGCAGCCTCGGACTAGCGGGCCTCCCAAGCTCCTACAATGAGCAGTTCTTC. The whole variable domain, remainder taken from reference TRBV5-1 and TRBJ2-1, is KAGVTQTPRYLIKTRGQQVTLSCSPISGHRSVSWYQQTPGQGLQFLFEYFSETQRNKGNFPGRFSGRQFSNSRSEMNVSTLELGDSALYLCASSLGLAGLPSSYNEQFFGPGTRLTVL.

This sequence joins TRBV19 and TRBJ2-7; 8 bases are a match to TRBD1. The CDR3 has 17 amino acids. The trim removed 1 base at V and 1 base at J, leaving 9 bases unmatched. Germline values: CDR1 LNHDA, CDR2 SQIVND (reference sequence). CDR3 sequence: CASSIGINRGWSYEQYF. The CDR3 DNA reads TGTGCCAGTAGTATAGGGATTAACAGGGGGTGGTCCTACGAGCAGTACTTC.